A selection of T cell receptor beta chains follows, all from one sample in a study of blood T cell repertoires in COVID-19. Using immunoSEQ multiplex PCR, the repertoire was profiled, and TCRdb retains in-frame clones only, with some absent. Here the sample spans fewer than 300,000 clones, 75% to 90% being singletons. The sequenced sample consisted of peripheral blood. These receptors were obtained from a woman aged 45-65 years with COVID-19, enrolled during active disease. Both conserved end residues are part of each CDR3. D genes are given only for firm matches. Only part of the rows carry a size: once, few, many, or a class if the clone is expanded.

d_call: .
v_call: TRBV5-1
j_call: TRBJ1-4
clone_size: .
cdr3_aa: CASTSGGPNEKLFF
cdr3_nt: TGCGCCAGCACCAGCGGGGGTCCTAATGAAAAACTGTTTTTT

d_call: .
v_call: TRBV24-1
j_call: TRBJ2-3
clone_size: .
cdr3_aa: CATSDFSLRGTDTQYF
cdr3_nt: TGTGCCACCAGTGATTTTTCCCTCAGGGGCACAGATACGCAGTATTTT

d_call: TRBD1
v_call: TRBV11-3
j_call: TRBJ1-1
clone_size: .
cdr3_aa: CASSPTGQTSGGAFF
cdr3_nt: TGTGCCAGCAGCCCGACGGGACAGACCTCGGGTGGGGCTTTCTTT

d_call: TRBD2
v_call: TRBV9
j_call: TRBJ2-1
clone_size: .
cdr3_aa: CASSPRGGREVHEQFF
cdr3_nt: TGTGCCAGCAGCCCTAGGGGAGGGCGGGAGGTTCATGAGCAGTTCTTC

d_call: TRBD1
v_call: TRBV19
j_call: TRBJ1-2
clone_size: .
cdr3_aa: CASIGQDFGYTF
cdr3_nt: TGTGCCAGTATCGGACAGGATTTTGGCTACACCTTC

d_call: .
v_call: TRBV6-5
j_call: TRBJ1-5
clone_size: .
cdr3_aa: CASRDSSSNQPQHF
cdr3_nt: TGTGCCAGCAGGGACAGCTCAAGCAATCAGCCCCAGCATTTT

d_call: .
v_call: TRBV9
j_call: TRBJ2-3
clone_size: .
cdr3_aa: CASSVVRGTTDTQYF
cdr3_nt: TGTGCCAGCAGCGTAGTAAGGGGCACCACAGATACGCAGTATTTT

d_call: TRBD1
v_call: TRBV9
j_call: TRBJ1-1
clone_size: .
cdr3_aa: CASSGDRGSDTEAFF
cdr3_nt: TGTGCCAGCAGCGGAGACAGGGGTTCGGACACTGAAGCTTTCTTT

d_call: .
v_call: TRBV19
j_call: TRBJ2-5
clone_size: once
cdr3_aa: CASSLRDTKGTQYF
cdr3_nt: TGTGCCAGTAGTCTCCGGGACACAAAAGGGACCCAGTACTTC

d_call: TRBD1
v_call: TRBV29-1
j_call: TRBJ2-4
clone_size: .
cdr3_aa: CSVGRQGGSGNIQYF
cdr3_nt: TGCAGCGTTGGGCGACAGGGGGGGAGTGGAAACATTCAGTACTTC

d_call: .
v_call: TRBV7-9
j_call: TRBJ1-2
clone_size: .
cdr3_aa: CASSPDRTGYYGYTF
cdr3_nt: TGTGCCAGCAGCCCAGACAGGACGGGGTACTATGGCTACACCTTC

d_call: .
v_call: TRBV19
j_call: TRBJ2-1
clone_size: .
cdr3_aa: CASSSRDYNEQFF
cdr3_nt: TGTGCCAGTAGTAGTAGAGACTACAATGAGCAGTTCTTC

d_call: .
v_call: TRBV19
j_call: TRBJ1-1
clone_size: .
cdr3_aa: CASIPDPRGTEAFF
cdr3_nt: TGTGCCAGTATCCCGGACCCACGAGGGACTGAAGCTTTCTTT

d_call: TRBD2
v_call: TRBV9
j_call: TRBJ2-5
clone_size: .
cdr3_aa: CASSPFDAGGQETQYF
cdr3_nt: TGTGCCAGCAGCCCATTTGATGCGGGAGGACAAGAGACCCAGTACTTC

d_call: .
v_call: TRBV27
j_call: TRBJ2-3
clone_size: .
cdr3_aa: CASSLSGALGDTQYF
cdr3_nt: TGTGCCAGCAGTTTAAGTGGGGCCTTAGGGGATACGCAGTATTTT

d_call: TRBD2
v_call: TRBV7-7
j_call: TRBJ2-1
clone_size: .
cdr3_aa: CASSRTSGSSYNEQFF
cdr3_nt: TGTGCCAGCAGCCGGACTAGCGGGAGCTCCTACAATGAGCAGTTCTTC

d_call: .
v_call: TRBV5-8
j_call: TRBJ1-2
clone_size: many
cdr3_aa: CASRGWSYGYTF
cdr3_nt: TGTGCCAGCCGTGGGTGGAGTTATGGCTACACCTTC

d_call: TRBD2
v_call: TRBV7-9
j_call: TRBJ2-7
clone_size: .
cdr3_aa: CASSADGTSYEQYF
cdr3_nt: TGTGCCAGCAGCGCGGACGGGACTAGCTACGAGCAGTACTTC

d_call: TRBD1
v_call: TRBV27
j_call: TRBJ2-7
clone_size: .
cdr3_aa: CASRRQGSAYEQYF
cdr3_nt: TGTGCCAGCAGACGACAGGGATCCGCCTACGAGCAGTACTTC

d_call: TRBD1
v_call: TRBV4-3
j_call: TRBJ1-2
clone_size: .
cdr3_aa: CASSPGMTGALYGYTF
cdr3_nt: TGCGCCAGCAGCCCCGGAATGACAGGGGCCCTCTATGGCTACACCTTC

d_call: TRBD1
v_call: TRBV5-1
j_call: TRBJ2-7
clone_size: .
cdr3_aa: CASTQGAGEQYF
cdr3_nt: TGCGCCAGCACACAGGGGGCGGGCGAGCAGTACTTC

d_call: .
v_call: TRBV4-1
j_call: TRBJ2-5
clone_size: .
cdr3_aa: CASSRFGGGSQETQYF
cdr3_nt: TGCGCCAGCAGCCGCTTCGGGGGAGGATCACAAGAGACCCAGTACTTC

d_call: TRBD2
v_call: TRBV7-8
j_call: TRBJ2-1
clone_size: .
cdr3_aa: CASSSFAAGGFYNEQFF
cdr3_nt: TGTGCCAGCAGCTCGTTCGCGGCGGGAGGATTCTACAATGAGCAGTTCTTC

d_call: .
v_call: TRBV9
j_call: TRBJ2-2
clone_size: .
cdr3_aa: CASSVVGGHLGGGELFF
cdr3_nt: TGTGCCAGCAGCGTAGTAGGGGGACACCTCGGCGGCGGGGAGCTGTTTTTT

d_call: .
v_call: TRBV7-9
j_call: TRBJ2-7
clone_size: .
cdr3_aa: CASSLAVSYEQYF
cdr3_nt: TGTGCCAGCAGCTTGGCGGTCTCCTACGAGCAGTACTTC

d_call: TRBD1
v_call: TRBV6-5
j_call: TRBJ1-2
clone_size: .
cdr3_aa: CASSSHPGQAYGYTF
cdr3_nt: TGTGCCAGCAGTTCCCACCCCGGACAGGCATATGGCTACACCTTC

d_call: TRBD2
v_call: TRBV3-1/TRBV3-2
j_call: TRBJ2-3
clone_size: .
cdr3_aa: CASSRSGAGGDTQYF
cdr3_nt: TGTGCCAGCAGCCGTAGCGGGGCCGGAGGAGATACGCAGTATTTT

d_call: .
v_call: TRBV11-3
j_call: TRBJ2-7
clone_size: .
cdr3_aa: CASRPQGYPEQYF
cdr3_nt: TGTGCCAGCAGACCCCAGGGGTATCCCGAGCAGTACTTC

d_call: .
v_call: TRBV19
j_call: TRBJ1-5
clone_size: .
cdr3_aa: CASSTTGGGNQPQHF
cdr3_nt: TGTGCCAGTAGTACTACGGGGGGCGGCAATCAGCCCCAGCATTTT

d_call: TRBD2
v_call: TRBV3-1/TRBV3-2
j_call: TRBJ2-3
clone_size: .
cdr3_aa: CASSQVASGTTDTQYF
cdr3_nt: TGTGCCAGCAGCCAAGTAGCTAGCGGGACTACAGATACGCAGTATTTT

d_call: .
v_call: TRBV18
j_call: TRBJ2-7
clone_size: once
cdr3_aa: CASSRAGESSYEQYF
cdr3_nt: TGTGCCAGCTCAAGGGCAGGGGAAAGCTCCTACGAGCAGTACTTC

d_call: TRBD2
v_call: TRBV5-1
j_call: TRBJ2-4
clone_size: .
cdr3_aa: CASSFTGREGTSGRHKNIQYF
cdr3_nt: TGCGCCAGCAGTTTTACGGGTAGGGAAGGGACTAGCGGGAGGCATAAAAACATTCAGTACTTC

d_call: TRBD2
v_call: TRBV13
j_call: TRBJ2-1
clone_size: .
cdr3_aa: CASSRPPREGGYNEQFF
cdr3_nt: TGTGCCAGCAGCCGTCCCCCTCGGGAGGGCGGGTACAATGAGCAGTTCTTC

d_call: TRBD1
v_call: TRBV3-1/TRBV3-2
j_call: TRBJ1-1
clone_size: .
cdr3_aa: CASSPYRDRRATTEAFF
cdr3_nt: TGTGCCAGCAGCCCTTACCGGGACAGGAGGGCGACCACTGAAGCTTTCTTT

d_call: .
v_call: TRBV3-1/TRBV3-2
j_call: TRBJ2-2
clone_size: .
cdr3_aa: CASSQRTLNTGELFF
cdr3_nt: TGTGCCAGCAGCCAAAGGACTCTAAACACCGGGGAGCTGTTTTTT

d_call: TRBD1
v_call: TRBV19
j_call: TRBJ1-1
clone_size: once
cdr3_aa: CASSKGAGQKNTEAFF
cdr3_nt: TGTGCCAGTAGTAAGGGGGCGGGACAGAAGAACACTGAAGCTTTCTTT

d_call: .
v_call: TRBV12-5
j_call: TRBJ2-7
clone_size: .
cdr3_aa: CASGPDRGQYF
cdr3_nt: TGTGCTAGTGGTCCCGATAGGGGGCAGTACTTC

d_call: .
v_call: TRBV7-9
j_call: TRBJ1-3
clone_size: .
cdr3_aa: CASSGRGNTIYF
cdr3_nt: TGTGCCAGCAGCGGTAGAGGAAACACCATATATTTT

d_call: .
v_call: TRBV7-9
j_call: TRBJ1-2
clone_size: .
cdr3_aa: CASSLASGLYGYTF
cdr3_nt: TGTGCCAGCAGCTTAGCGAGCGGGTTATATGGCTACACCTTC

d_call: TRBD2
v_call: TRBV30
j_call: TRBJ2-3
clone_size: once
cdr3_aa: CAWTSGSTDTQYF
cdr3_nt: TGTGCCTGGACTAGCGGGAGCACAGATACGCAGTATTTT

d_call: TRBD1
v_call: TRBV6-5
j_call: TRBJ1-2
clone_size: .
cdr3_aa: CASRGTGGVDGYTF
cdr3_nt: TGTGCCAGCAGAGGGACAGGGGGGGTTGATGGCTACACCTTC

d_call: .
v_call: TRBV24-1
j_call: TRBJ1-3
clone_size: .
cdr3_aa: CATSASSSGNTIYF
cdr3_nt: TGTGCCACCAGTGCCTCGAGCTCTGGAAACACCATATATTTT

d_call: .
v_call: TRBV11-3
j_call: TRBJ2-1
clone_size: once
cdr3_aa: CASSPREGVSSYNEQFF
cdr3_nt: TGTGCCAGCAGCCCCAGGGAGGGGGTCAGCTCCTACAATGAGCAGTTCTTC

d_call: .
v_call: TRBV24-1
j_call: TRBJ1-5
clone_size: .
cdr3_aa: CATSDPRGSGQPQHF
cdr3_nt: TGTGCCACCAGTGATCCCAGGGGATCAGGACAGCCCCAGCATTTT

d_call: TRBD1
v_call: TRBV19
j_call: TRBJ1-2
clone_size: .
cdr3_aa: CATSGTGGLYGYTF
cdr3_nt: TGTGCCACCTCCGGGACAGGGGGACTGTATGGCTACACCTTC

d_call: .
v_call: TRBV3-1/TRBV3-2
j_call: TRBJ2-1
clone_size: .
cdr3_aa: CASSRSQGNKQFF
cdr3_nt: TGTGCCAGCAGCCGATCACAGGGTAACAAGCAGTTCTTC

d_call: .
v_call: TRBV6-1
j_call: TRBJ1-3
clone_size: .
cdr3_aa: CASSASAGASGNTIYF
cdr3_nt: TGTGCCAGCAGTGCGAGTGCAGGGGCCTCTGGAAACACCATATATTTT

d_call: .
v_call: TRBV7-9
j_call: TRBJ2-1
clone_size: .
cdr3_aa: CASSDRDTGRNEQFF
cdr3_nt: TGTGCCAGCAGCGATAGAGACACAGGAAGGAATGAGCAGTTCTTC

d_call: .
v_call: TRBV5-1
j_call: TRBJ1-1
clone_size: once
cdr3_aa: CASSVGEDSQNTEAFF
cdr3_nt: TGCGCCAGCAGCGTCGGTGAGGACAGCCAGAACACTGAAGCTTTCTTT

d_call: .
v_call: TRBV5-1
j_call: TRBJ2-1
clone_size: .
cdr3_aa: CASSFSHNEQFF
cdr3_nt: TGCGCCAGCAGCTTTAGTCACAATGAGCAGTTCTTC

d_call: .
v_call: TRBV27
j_call: TRBJ1-1
clone_size: .
cdr3_aa: CASSTHLGQVEAFF
cdr3_nt: TGTGCCAGCAGTACCCACTTGGGGCAGGTTGAAGCTTTCTTT

d_call: TRBD1
v_call: TRBV5-1
j_call: TRBJ2-1
clone_size: few
cdr3_aa: CASSRQGTGYYNEQFF
cdr3_nt: TGCGCCAGCAGCCGACAGGGGACAGGGTACTACAATGAGCAGTTCTTC

d_call: .
v_call: TRBV30
j_call: TRBJ2-5
clone_size: .
cdr3_aa: CAWSTGLQETQYF
cdr3_nt: TGTGCCTGGAGCACAGGTCTCCAAGAGACCCAGTACTTC

d_call: .
v_call: TRBV18
j_call: TRBJ2-3
clone_size: .
cdr3_aa: CASSGQSGDTQYF
cdr3_nt: TGTGCCAGCTCAGGACAGTCGGGAGATACGCAGTATTTT

d_call: .
v_call: TRBV7-2
j_call: TRBJ1-1
clone_size: .
cdr3_aa: CASSLQGTSSNTEAFF
cdr3_nt: TGTGCCAGCAGCTTACAGGGTACCTCCTCCAACACTGAAGCTTTCTTT

d_call: TRBD2
v_call: TRBV28
j_call: TRBJ2-7
clone_size: .
cdr3_aa: CASKRERNEQYF
cdr3_nt: TGTGCCAGCAAGCGGGAGAGAAACGAGCAGTACTTC

d_call: .
v_call: TRBV7-9
j_call: TRBJ1-4
clone_size: .
cdr3_aa: CASSGGYTADEKLFF
cdr3_nt: TGTGCCAGCAGCGGCGGGTACACCGCGGATGAAAAACTGTTTTTT

d_call: TRBD2
v_call: TRBV6-5
j_call: TRBJ2-1
clone_size: .
cdr3_aa: CASSYSSGRDYNEQFF
cdr3_nt: TGTGCCAGCAGTTACTCTAGCGGGAGGGATTACAATGAGCAGTTCTTC

d_call: .
v_call: TRBV4-2
j_call: TRBJ2-7
clone_size: .
cdr3_aa: CASSEGDGAYEQYF
cdr3_nt: TGTGCCAGCAGCGAGGGGGACGGAGCCTACGAGCAGTACTTC